This TCR beta chain was found in a study of blood T cell repertoires in COVID-19. The germline CDR1 and CDR2 sequences are SNHLY and FYNNEI. The CDR3 totals 13 residues. V was trimmed by 5 bases and J by 0 bases, leaving 8 bases between them. In the original processing: The assay estimated nucleated cells by amplifying reference gene primers. Sequencing was performed with immunoSEQ multiplex PCR; in TCRdb, only in-frame clones are kept and a portion is missing. V and J calls and clone size are as listed in that table; D and trimming were resolved from the DNA. The repertoire holds 120,000 to 150,000 clones, over 80% seen once, with less than 0.95% in the top ten.

Sequenced sample: peripheral blood. V and J are TRBV2 and TRBJ2-7, with D perhaps TRBD1 (6 bases). The TCR originated in a woman aged 45 to 65 with acute or convalescent COVID-19. CDR3 protein: CASSLGGSYEQYF. The CDR3, as DNA: TGTGCCAGCAGTCTAGGGGGCTCCTACGAGCAGTACTTC.